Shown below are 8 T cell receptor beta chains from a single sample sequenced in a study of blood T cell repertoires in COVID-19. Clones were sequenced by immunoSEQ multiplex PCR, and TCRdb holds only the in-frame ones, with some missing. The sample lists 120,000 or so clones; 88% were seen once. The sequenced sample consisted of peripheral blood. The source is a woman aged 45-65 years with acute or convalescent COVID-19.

This CDR3 reads CASSKTGTGEGETQYF. CDR3 DNA sequence: TGTGCCAGCAGCAAAACGGGGACAGGGGAGGGAGAGACCCAGTACTTC. The rearrangement uses TRBV21-1 and TRBJ2-5; TRBD1, the D gene given by the table, was not confirmed from the DNA. TRBV21-1 is a documented pseudogene. The CDR3 contains 16 residues.

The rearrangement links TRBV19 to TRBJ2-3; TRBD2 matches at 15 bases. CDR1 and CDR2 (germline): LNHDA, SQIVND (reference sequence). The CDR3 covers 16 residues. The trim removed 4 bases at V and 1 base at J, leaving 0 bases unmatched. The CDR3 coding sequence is TGTGCCAGTAGTAGGACTAGCGGGAGGGGCACAGATACGCAGTATTTT. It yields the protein CASSRTSGRGTDTQYF.

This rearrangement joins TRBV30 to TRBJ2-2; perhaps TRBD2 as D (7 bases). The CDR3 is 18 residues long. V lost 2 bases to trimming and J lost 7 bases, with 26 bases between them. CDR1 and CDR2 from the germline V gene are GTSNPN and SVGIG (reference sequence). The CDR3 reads CAWSWQGRTSAIVGELFF. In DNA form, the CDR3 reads TGTGCCTGGAGTTGGCAGGGGAGAACTAGCGCCATAGTCGGGGAGCTGTTTTTT.

In DNA form, the CDR3 reads TGTGCCACCAGTGACCCGACAGGGAAGGCGACCGGGGAGCTGTTTTTT. Translation gives CATSDPTGKATGELFF. The chain combines TRBV24-1 with TRBJ2-2; 7 bases are shared with TRBD1. The CDR3 consists of 16 residues. CDR1 is KGHDR and CDR2 is SFDVKD in the germline V gene. V lost 4 bases to trimming and J lost 5 bases; unmatched junction nucleotides: 9.

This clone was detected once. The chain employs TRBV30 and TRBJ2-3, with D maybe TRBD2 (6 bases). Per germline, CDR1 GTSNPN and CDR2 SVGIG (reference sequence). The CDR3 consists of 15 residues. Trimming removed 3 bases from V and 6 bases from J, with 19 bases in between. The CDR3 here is CAWRGGAGHPDTQYF. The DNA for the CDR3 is TGTGCCTGGAGGGGAGGAGCAGGGCACCCGGATACGCAGTATTTT.

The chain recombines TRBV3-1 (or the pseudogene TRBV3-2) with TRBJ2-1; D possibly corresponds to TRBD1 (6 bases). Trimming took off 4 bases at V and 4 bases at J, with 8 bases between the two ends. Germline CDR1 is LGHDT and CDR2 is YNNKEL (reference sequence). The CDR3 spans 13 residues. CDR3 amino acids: CASSPTGYNEQFF. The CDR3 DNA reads TGTGCCAGCAGCCCGACAGGTTACAATGAGCAGTTCTTC.

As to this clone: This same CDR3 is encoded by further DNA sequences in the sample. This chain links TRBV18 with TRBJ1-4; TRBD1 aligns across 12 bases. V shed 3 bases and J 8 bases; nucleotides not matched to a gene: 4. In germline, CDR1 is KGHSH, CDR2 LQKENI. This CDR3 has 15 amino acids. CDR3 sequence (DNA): TGTGCCAGCTCACCGAGCGGGACAGGGGGCGAAAAACTGTTTTTT. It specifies CASSPSGTGGEKLFF.

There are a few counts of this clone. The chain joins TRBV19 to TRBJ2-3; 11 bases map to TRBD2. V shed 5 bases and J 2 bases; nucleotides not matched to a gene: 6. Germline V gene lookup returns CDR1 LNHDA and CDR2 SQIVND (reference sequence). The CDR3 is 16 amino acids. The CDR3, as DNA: TGTGCCAGTAGTGTTAGCGGGAGGGCGCTCACAGATACGCAGTATTTT. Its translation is CASSVSGRALTDTQYF.